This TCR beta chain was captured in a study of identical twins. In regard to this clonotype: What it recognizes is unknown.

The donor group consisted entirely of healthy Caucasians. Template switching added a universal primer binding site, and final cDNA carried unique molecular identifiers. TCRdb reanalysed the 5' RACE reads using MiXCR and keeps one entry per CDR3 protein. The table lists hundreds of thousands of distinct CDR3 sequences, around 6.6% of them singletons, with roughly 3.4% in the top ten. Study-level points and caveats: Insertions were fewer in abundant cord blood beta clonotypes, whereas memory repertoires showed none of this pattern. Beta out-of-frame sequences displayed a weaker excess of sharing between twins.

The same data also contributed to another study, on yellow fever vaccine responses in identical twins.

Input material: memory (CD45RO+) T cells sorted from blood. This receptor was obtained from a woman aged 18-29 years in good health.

The CDR3 bases are TGTGCCACCAATAAGGACGGACTCACTGAAGCTTTCTTT. It yields the protein CATNKDGLTEAFF. The chain is built from TRBV7-9 and TRBJ1-1; D is unresolved. The CDR3 loop spans 13 amino acids. Germline assignment: CDR1 SEHNR and CDR2 FQNEAQ (reference sequence). Trimming cost V 10 bases and J 4 bases, with 16 bases left between them.